The 32 T cell receptor beta chains presented below share a single source sample, sequenced in a study of OX40 agonist ivuxolimab in advanced cancers. The protocol was immunoSEQ multiplex PCR, while the TCRdb copy is restricted to in-frame clones and leaves out a portion. Of over 20,000 clones listed, approximately 80% are singletons. Sample: CD4+ or CD8+ T cells sorted from blood, taken in a trial of the OX40 agonist ivuxolimab. These receptors were taken from an adult with an advanced solid tumor such as melanoma, head and neck, liver or kidney cancer.

V gene TRBV5-5 combines with J gene TRBJ2-1; TRBD1 matches at 8 bases. With 2 bases clipped from V and 9 bases from J, the junction kept 13 bases outside the gene matches. The CDR3 totals 16 residues. The germline V gene has CDR1 SGHKS and CDR2 YYEKEE (reference sequence). CDR3 residues: CASSLGWVQGAGEQFF. In nucleotides, the CDR3 is TGTGCCAGCAGCTTAGGGTGGGTGCAGGGGGCAGGTGAGCAGTTCTTC. The entire variable domain, with the rest obtained from reference TRBV5-5 and TRBJ2-1, is as follows: DAGVTQSPTHLIKTRGQQVTLRCSPISGHKSVSWYQQVLGQGPQFIFQYYEKEERGRGNFPDRFSARQFPNYSSELNVNALLLGDSALYLCASSLGWVQGAGEQFFGPGTRLTVL.

The V and J genes are TRBV15 and TRBJ2-5; 7 nucleotides align to TRBD2. Unmatched junction bases numbered 11, after V lost 3 bases and J lost 1 base. CDR3 length: 17 residues. The V gene's germline CDR1 is LNHNV and CDR2 YYDKDF (reference sequence). The CDR3 DNA reads TGTGCCACCAGCAGCCTCGCAGGTAGCGGGTCCCAAGAGACCCAGTACTTC. It yields the protein CATSSLAGSGSQETQYF. Drawing the rest from reference TRBV15 and TRBJ2-5, the complete variable domain is DAMVIQNPRYQVTQFGKPVTLSCSQTLNHNVMYWYQQKSSQAPKLLFHYYDKDFNNEADTPDNFQSRRPNTSFCFLDIRSPGLGDTAMYLCATSSLAGSGSQETQYFGPGTRLLVL.

This clone was seen more than once but under ten times. The chain recombines TRBV7-2 with TRBJ1-1; D is uncertain. Germline V gene data show CDR1 as SGHTA and CDR2 as FQGNSA. The CDR3 has 13 amino acids. V dropped 1 base and J dropped 0 bases, with 3 bases sitting between them. The CDR3 region is CASSLVLNTEAFF. The CDR3 DNA reads TGTGCCAGCAGCTTAGTCTTGAACACTGAAGCTTTCTTT.

The rearrangement uses TRBV7-9 and TRBJ2-1; TRBD2 matches at 12 bases. The CDR3 contains 16 residues. Germline trimming cut 3 bases from V and 5 bases from J; bases unmatched to any gene: 5. The germline V gene encodes CDR1 SEHNR and CDR2 FQNEAQ (reference sequence). This chain's CDR3 is CASSFKLAGGHNEQFF. The CDR3 DNA reads as TGTGCCAGCAGCTTCAAACTAGCGGGGGGCCACAATGAGCAGTTCTTC.

This clone was detected only a few times. The chain carries TRBV6-5 and TRBJ2-7, with D perhaps matching TRBD2 (5 bases). Germline CDR1 and CDR2: MNHEY and SVGAGI. The ends were cut back, 2 bases at V and 3 bases at J, with 11 bases in the middle. The length of the CDR3 is 14 residues. The CDR3 protein is CASSYDGVSYEQYF. DNA for the CDR3: TGTGCCAGCAGTTACGACGGGGTCAGCTACGAGCAGTACTTC.

The chain couples TRBV6-5 to TRBJ2-3, with 10 bases aligning to TRBD2. V was clipped by 4 bases and J by 2 bases; unmatched bases: 6. From germline, CDR1 is MNHEY and CDR2 SVGAGI. The CDR3 contains 16 residues. The CDR3 sequence is CASSSELAGFTDTQYF. The CDR3 DNA reads as TGTGCCAGCAGTTCGGAACTAGCGGGGTTCACAGATACGCAGTATTTT.

The chain employs TRBV9 and TRBJ2-5, with TRBD1 as a possible D gene (6 bases). V was trimmed by 4 bases and J by 0 bases, leaving 10 bases between them. The CDR3 runs to 14 residues. Germline CDR1 is SGDLS and CDR2 is YYNGEE. CDR3 in DNA: TGTGCCAGCAGCCAGGGGCACTACCAAGAGACCCAGTACTTC. Residues: CASSQGHYQETQYF.

The rearrangement uses TRBV2 and TRBJ1-5, with 7 bases fitting TRBD1. Unmatched junction bases numbered 7, after V lost 1 base and J lost 1 base. Germline values: CDR1 SNHLY, CDR2 FYNNEI. The length of the CDR3 is 17 residues. The CDR3: CASSEGWRGPSNQPQHF. Written as DNA, the CDR3 is TGTGCCAGCAGTGAAGGGTGGAGGGGGCCGAGCAATCAGCCCCAGCATTTT.

The chain joins TRBV19 to TRBJ1-2; D may be TRBD1 (6 bases). This CDR3 region has 12 residues. Germline V gives CDR1 LNHDA, CDR2 SQIVND (reference sequence). V lost 5 bases and J 12 bases, leaving 16 bases between the germline ends. CDR3 in amino acids: CASSSQGLGDTF. The CDR3 DNA follows: TGTGCCAGTAGTTCACAGGGCTTGGGGGACACCTTC.

The chain has TRBV6-6 and TRBJ2-1; TRBD2 agrees at 10 bases. Per the germline V gene, CDR1 is MNHNY and CDR2 is SVGAGI (reference sequence). V lost 6 bases, J lost 6 bases, and 5 bases stayed unmatched. This CDR3 contains 14 residues. The CDR3 spells CASSRLAGFNEQFF. As DNA, the CDR3 is TGTGCCAGCAGCCGACTAGCGGGTTTCAATGAGCAGTTCTTC.

The chain recombines TRBV2 with TRBJ1-4; TRBD1 might be the D (6 bases). The CDR3 is 15 amino acids. Germline V gene data show CDR1 as SNHLY and CDR2 as FYNNEI. V lost 4 bases and J 2 bases, leaving 11 bases between the germline ends. The CDR3 region has the DNA TGTGCCAGCAGTGGGCAGGGGAACACTAATGAAAAACTGTTTTTT. This translates into CASSGQGNTNEKLFF.

This clone was seen a handful of times. One end of the junction fails to match germline, which may point to a read error. The chain couples TRBV7-7 to TRBJ2-1; D is undetermined. The CDR3 covers 13 residues. From germline, CDR1 is SSHAT and CDR2 FNYEAQ (reference sequence). The CDR3 DNA is TGTGCTAGCAGCTTATCGACAAGCAATGAGCAGTTCTTC. Protein product: CASSLSTSNEQFF.

This chain connects TRBV28 to TRBJ1-6; D gene uncertain. The V end lost 7 bases, the J end lost 6 bases, and 10 bases lay between the germline ends. Germline-derived CDR1 and CDR2 are MDHEN and SYDVKM. The CDR3 has 13 residues. The DNA of the CDR3 is TGTGCCAGCAAAGGGCCCATTAATTCACCCCTCCACTTT. This translates into CASKGPINSPLHF.

This clone turned up a few times. The genes are TRBV5-8 and TRBJ2-1; a possible D gene is TRBD1 (7 bases). From germline, CDR1 is SGHTS and CDR2 YDEGEE. CDR3 size: 13 residues. Trimming shortened V by 1 base and J by 8 bases, and 10 bases separated the two germline ends. As DNA, the CDR3 is TGTGCCAGCAGCTTGCAGGGGGGCGATGAGCAGTTCTTC. Translating it yields CASSLQGGDEQFF.

The chain has TRBV5-6 and TRBJ2-5, with D uncertain. This CDR3 contains 17 residues. CDR1 SGHDT and CDR2 YYEEEE come from the germline V gene. Trimming removed 2 bases from V and 5 bases from J, with 22 bases in between. The CDR3 reads CASSFIPAARNRETQYF. The CDR3 nucleotides are TGTGCCAGCAGCTTTATCCCAGCAGCGAGGAATCGGGAGACCCAGTACTTC.

This chain connects TRBV19 to TRBJ1-5, with 7 bases matching TRBD1. Trimming at V came to 7 bases and at J to 2 bases, leaving 20 bases not matched to a gene. Germline V gives CDR1 LNHDA, CDR2 SQIVND (reference sequence). This CDR3 has 19 amino acids. CDR3 region: CASTPQVGGGAMGNQPQHF. The DNA for the CDR3 is TGTGCCAGTACCCCGCAGGTTGGAGGGGGCGCGATGGGCAATCAGCCCCAGCATTTT.

This clone appeared a single time. The chain couples TRBV2 to TRBJ1-6; D is unclear. The germline gives CDR1 SNHLY, CDR2 FYNNEI. V was trimmed by 5 bases and J by 5 bases, leaving 16 bases between them. This CDR3 contains 16 residues. Here the CDR3 reads CASSPLGRLNNSPLHF. In DNA, the CDR3 is TGTGCCAGCAGTCCCCTCGGGCGACTGAATAATTCACCCCTCCACTTT.

The chain couples TRBV6-1 to TRBJ2-7; D ambiguous. The V end lost 6 bases, the J end lost 3 bases, and 6 bases lay between the germline ends. The length of the CDR3 is 11 residues. The germline gives CDR1 MNHNS, CDR2 SASEGT. CDR3 in amino acids: CASREHYEQYF. CDR3 nucleotides: TGTGCCAGCAGAGAACACTACGAGCAGTACTTC.

The chain is built from TRBV7-3 and TRBJ1-5, with no clear D. Germline CDR1 is SGHTA and CDR2 is FQGTGA. The CDR3 extends over 13 amino acids. Between the trimmed V and J ends, which lost 3 bases and 6 bases, there was a span of 9 bases. CDR3 residues: CASSLRESQPQHF. In DNA, the CDR3 is TGTGCCAGCAGCTTGAGGGAAAGTCAGCCCCAGCATTTT.

J is TRBJ1-2 and V is TRBV19; D is uncertain. Germline assignment: CDR1 LNHDA and CDR2 SQIVND (reference sequence). The CDR3 contains 12 residues. Trimming cost V 6 bases and J 4 bases, with 9 bases left between them. The CDR3 sequence: CASRKDLYGYTF. The CDR3 DNA is TGTGCCAGTAGGAAGGACCTCTATGGCTACACCTTC.

This clone was recorded only once. This rearrangement joins TRBV21-1 to TRBJ1-1; TRBD1, the table's D call, lacks a check against the DNA. TRBV21-1 is tagged as a pseudogene. The CDR3 extends over 15 amino acids. This CDR3 is CASSFRDRGQTEAFF. The CDR3 bases are TGTGCCAGCAGCTTCCGGGACAGGGGACAGACTGAAGCTTTCTTT.

The V and J genes are TRBV7-2 and TRBJ1-2, with 7 bases identical to TRBD1. Losses at the gene ends were 5 bases for V and 2 bases for J; bases not matched to a gene: 11. The CDR3 extends over 16 amino acids. In germline, CDR1 is SGHTA, CDR2 FQGNSA. DNA for the CDR3: TGTGCCAGCAGCGTCTACTCCGGGACAGACAACTATGGCTACACCTTC. Amino acid sequence: CASSVYSGTDNYGYTF.

A few counts support this clone. The chain has TRBV29-1 and TRBJ1-1; D call uncertain. CDR1 is SQVTM and CDR2 is ANQGSEA in the germline V gene. Trimming pared 6 bases from V and 0 bases from J, leaving 8 bases between. CDR3 length equals 12 residues. The CDR3 DNA is TGCAGCGTCAGAGATATGAACACTGAAGCTTTCTTT. Amino acid sequence: CSVRDMNTEAFF. The whole variable domain, filled in from reference TRBV29-1 and TRBJ1-1, reads SAVISQKPSRDICQRGTSLTIQCQVDSQVTMMFWYRQQPGQSLTLIATANQGSEATYESGFVIDKFPISRPNLTFSTLTVSNMSPEDSSIYLCSVRDMNTEAFFGQGTRLTVV.

The chain uses TRBV4-3 and TRBJ2-7; D is unresolved. Deletions cut 6 bases from V and 6 bases from J, with 9 bases between. CDR3 length: 11 amino acids. Looked up from germline, CDR1 is LGHNA and CDR2 is YSLEER. CDR3 residues: CASRESSEQYF. DNA of the CDR3: TGCGCCAGCAGGGAGAGTAGCGAGCAGTACTTC.

This clone appeared a few times. J is TRBJ2-1 and V is TRBV19, with D possibly being TRBD1 (7 bases). CDR1 is LNHDA, CDR2 SQIVND, per germline (reference sequence). V was pared by 3 bases and J by 6 bases, with 15 bases between. The CDR3 runs to 15 residues. CDR3 DNA sequence: TGTGCCAGTAGTATGCGGGACAGCGTACGCAATGAGCAGTTCTTC. Translation: CASSMRDSVRNEQFF.

This clone was seen a single time. The V and J genes are TRBV9 and TRBJ2-3; 7 bases align to TRBD2. This CDR3 comprises 15 residues. The V gene end was trimmed by 1 base and the J gene end by 4 bases; junction bases not matched to a gene: 6. Looked up from germline, CDR1 is SGDLS and CDR2 is YYNGEE. The CDR3 coding sequence is TGTGCCAGCAGCGTAAGGGACTATGGCCCAGATACGCAGTATTTT. Protein product: CASSVRDYGPDTQYF.

The chain carries TRBV28 and TRBJ1-5; TRBD1 matches at 7 bases. The CDR3 runs 13 residues. With V trimmed by 6 bases and J by 6 bases, 5 bases remained unmatched. CDR1 and CDR2 from the germline V gene are MDHEN and SYDVKM. Here the CDR3 reads CASREQGSQPQHF. CDR3 in DNA: TGTGCCAGCAGGGAACAGGGGAGTCAGCCCCAGCATTTT.

V gene TRBV7-3 combines with J gene TRBJ1-1; D is unresolved. CDR1 is SGHTA and CDR2 is FQGTGA in the germline V gene. V was clipped by 5 bases and J by 0 bases, with 16 bases between them. This CDR3 contains 16 residues. The CDR3 protein is CASSGDRTLMNTEAFF. In DNA, the CDR3 is TGTGCCAGCAGCGGAGACCGGACCCTTATGAACACTGAAGCTTTCTTT.

This chain connects TRBV6-5 to TRBJ2-7; 9 nucleotides match TRBD1. This CDR3 is built from 14 residues. Trimming cost V 2 bases and J 3 bases; bases outside gene matches: 2. The germline V gene encodes CDR1 MNHEY and CDR2 SVGAGI. CDR3 protein: CASSYGQGNYEQYF. The CDR3 nucleotides are TGTGCCAGCAGTTACGGACAGGGGAACTACGAGCAGTACTTC.

The rearrangement joins TRBV5-1 to TRBJ2-1; D is perhaps TRBD2 (6 bases). The germline V gene has CDR1 SGHRS and CDR2 YFSETQ. Trimming took 2 bases from V and 9 from J, leaving 12 bases between them. CDR3 length: 13 amino acids. The CDR3: CASSFREYSEQFF. The CDR3 DNA is TGCGCCAGCAGCTTCCGGGAGTATAGTGAGCAGTTCTTC.

The chain couples TRBV6-1 to TRBJ2-3; a possible D gene is TRBD2 (5 bases). Germline CDR1 reads MNHNS; CDR2 reads SASEGT. The V gene lost 4 bases and the J gene lost 4 bases, with 15 bases spanning the gap. The length of the CDR3 is 15 residues. CDR3: CASSGTAQRADTQYF. For the CDR3, the DNA is TGTGCCAGCAGTGGAACGGCCCAGAGGGCAGATACGCAGTATTTT.

A remark on this clone: Other nucleotide sequences from this sample produce the same CDR3. The rearrangement links TRBV7-2 to TRBJ1-4, with 8 nucleotides matching TRBD1. Germline trimming cut 2 bases from V and 10 bases from J; bases unmatched to any gene: 12. The germline gives CDR1 SGHTA, CDR2 FQGNSA. The CDR3 runs to 16 residues. Here the CDR3 reads CASSLPGQDVLGKLFF. CDR3 bases: TGTGCCAGCAGCTTACCGGGACAGGACGTGTTGGGAAAACTGTTTTTT. The variable domain in full, completed from reference TRBV7-2 and TRBJ1-4, reads GAGVSQSPSNKVTEKGKDVELRCDPISGHTALYWYRQSLGQGLEFLIYFQGNSAPDKSGLPSDRFSAERTGGSVSTLTIQRTQQEDSAVYLCASSLPGQDVLGKLFFGSGTQLSVL.